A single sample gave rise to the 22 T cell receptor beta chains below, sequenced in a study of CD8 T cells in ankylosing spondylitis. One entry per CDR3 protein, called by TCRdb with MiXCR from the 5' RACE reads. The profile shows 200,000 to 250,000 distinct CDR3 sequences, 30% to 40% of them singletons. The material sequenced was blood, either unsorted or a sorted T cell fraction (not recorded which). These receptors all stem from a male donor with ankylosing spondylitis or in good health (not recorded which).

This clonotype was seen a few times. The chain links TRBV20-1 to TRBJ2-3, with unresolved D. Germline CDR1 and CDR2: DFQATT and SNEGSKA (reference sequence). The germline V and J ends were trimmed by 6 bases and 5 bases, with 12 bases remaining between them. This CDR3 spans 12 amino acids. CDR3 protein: CSADPERDTQYF. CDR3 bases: TGCAGTGCCGACCCGGAGAGAGATACGCAGTATTTT.

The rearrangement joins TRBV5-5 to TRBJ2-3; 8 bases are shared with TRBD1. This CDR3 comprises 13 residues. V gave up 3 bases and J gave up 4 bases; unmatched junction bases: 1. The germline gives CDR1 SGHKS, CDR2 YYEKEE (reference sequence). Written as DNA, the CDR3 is TGTGCCAGCAGCTGGACAGGGTCAGATACGCAGTATTTT. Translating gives CASSWTGSDTQYF.

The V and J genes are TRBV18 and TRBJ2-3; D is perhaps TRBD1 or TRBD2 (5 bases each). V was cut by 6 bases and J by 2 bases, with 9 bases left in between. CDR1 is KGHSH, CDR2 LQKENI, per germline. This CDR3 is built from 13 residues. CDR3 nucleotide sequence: TGTGCCAGCTCGACAGCGGACACAGATACGCAGTATTTT. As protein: CASSTADTDTQYF.

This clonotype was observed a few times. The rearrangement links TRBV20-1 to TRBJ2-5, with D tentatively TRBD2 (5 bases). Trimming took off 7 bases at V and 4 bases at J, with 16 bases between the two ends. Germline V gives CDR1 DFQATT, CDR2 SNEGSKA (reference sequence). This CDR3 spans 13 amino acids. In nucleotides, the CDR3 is TGCAGTGGAGTTGGGGAGTTCCGAGAGACCCAGTACTTC. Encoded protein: CSGVGEFRETQYF.

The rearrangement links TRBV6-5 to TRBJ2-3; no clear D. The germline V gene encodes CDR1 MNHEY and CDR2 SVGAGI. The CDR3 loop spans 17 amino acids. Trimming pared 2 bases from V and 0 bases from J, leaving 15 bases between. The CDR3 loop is CASSYGPAGSSTDTQYF. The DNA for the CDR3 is TGTGCCAGCAGTTACGGGCCGGCAGGTAGTAGCACAGATACGCAGTATTTT.

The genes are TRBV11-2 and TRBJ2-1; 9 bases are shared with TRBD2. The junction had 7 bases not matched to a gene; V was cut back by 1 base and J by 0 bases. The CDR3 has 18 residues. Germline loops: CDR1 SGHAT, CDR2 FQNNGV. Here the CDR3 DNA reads TGTGCCAGCAGCTTAGGGGCGGGGGGGCTGAGCTCCTACAATGAGCAGTTCTTC. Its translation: CASSLGAGGLSSYNEQFF. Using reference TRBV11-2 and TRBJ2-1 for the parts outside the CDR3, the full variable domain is EAGVAQSPRYKIIEKRQSVAFWCNPISGHATLYWYQQILGQGPKLLIQFQNNGVVDDSQLPKDRFSAERLKGVDSTLKIQPAKLEDSAVYLCASSLGAGGLSSYNEQFFGPGTRLTVL.

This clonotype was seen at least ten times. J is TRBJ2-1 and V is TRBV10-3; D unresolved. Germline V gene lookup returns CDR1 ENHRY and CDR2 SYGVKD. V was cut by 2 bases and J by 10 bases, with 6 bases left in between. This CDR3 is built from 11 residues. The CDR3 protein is CAISELNEQFF. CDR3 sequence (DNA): TGTGCCATCAGTGAGCTAAACGAGCAGTTCTTC.

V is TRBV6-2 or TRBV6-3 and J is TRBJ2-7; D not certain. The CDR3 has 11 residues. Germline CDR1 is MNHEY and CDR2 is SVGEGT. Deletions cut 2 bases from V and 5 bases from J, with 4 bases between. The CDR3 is CASSYVHEQYF. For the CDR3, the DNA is TGTGCCAGCAGTTACGTTCACGAGCAGTACTTC.

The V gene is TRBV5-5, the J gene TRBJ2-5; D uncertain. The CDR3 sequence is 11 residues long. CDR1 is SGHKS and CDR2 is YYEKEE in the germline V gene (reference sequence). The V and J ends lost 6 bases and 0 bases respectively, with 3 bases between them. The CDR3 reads CASKNQETQYF. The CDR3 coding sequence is TGTGCCAGCAAGAACCAAGAGACCCAGTACTTC. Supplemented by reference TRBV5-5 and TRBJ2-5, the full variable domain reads DAGVTQSPTHLIKTRGQQVTLRCSPISGHKSVSWYQQVLGQGPQFIFQYYEKEERGRGNFPDRFSARQFPNYSSELNVNALLLGDSALYLCASKNQETQYFGPGTRLLVL.

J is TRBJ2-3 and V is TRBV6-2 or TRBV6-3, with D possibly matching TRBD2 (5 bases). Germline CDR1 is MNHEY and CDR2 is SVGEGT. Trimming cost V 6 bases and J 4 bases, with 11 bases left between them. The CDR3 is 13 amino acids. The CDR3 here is CASRLLVADTQYF. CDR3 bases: TGTGCCAGCAGACTACTAGTTGCAGATACGCAGTATTTT.

Here the CDR3 reads CSADARGGYNEQFF. The CDR3 DNA is TGCAGTGCGGACGCGCGGGGGGGCTACAATGAGCAGTTCTTC. The chain uses TRBV20-1 and TRBJ2-1, with 9 nucleotides matching TRBD2. The V gene's germline CDR1 is DFQATT and CDR2 SNEGSKA (reference sequence). The CDR3 extends over 14 amino acids. With 6 bases clipped from V and 3 bases from J, the junction kept 6 bases outside the gene matches.

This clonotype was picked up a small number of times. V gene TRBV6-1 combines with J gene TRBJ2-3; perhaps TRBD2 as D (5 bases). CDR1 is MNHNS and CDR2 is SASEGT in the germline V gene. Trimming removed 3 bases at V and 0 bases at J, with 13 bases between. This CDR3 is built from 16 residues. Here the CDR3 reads CASSERRSISTDTQYF. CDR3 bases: TGTGCCAGCAGTGAGAGGAGGAGCATTAGCACAGATACGCAGTATTTT.

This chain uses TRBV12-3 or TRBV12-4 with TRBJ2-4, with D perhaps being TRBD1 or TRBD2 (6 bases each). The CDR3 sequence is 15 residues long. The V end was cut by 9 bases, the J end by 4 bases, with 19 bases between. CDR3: CASRPRGAFKNIQYF. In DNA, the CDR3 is TGTGCCAGTCGACCTAGGGGGGCCTTTAAAAACATTCAGTACTTC.

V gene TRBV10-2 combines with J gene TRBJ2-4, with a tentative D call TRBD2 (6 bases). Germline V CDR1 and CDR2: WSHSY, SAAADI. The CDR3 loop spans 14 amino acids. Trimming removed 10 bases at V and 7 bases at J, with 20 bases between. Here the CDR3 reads CATALPGEVNIQYF. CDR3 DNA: TGCGCCACCGCTCTCCCCGGGGAGGTGAACATTCAGTACTTC.

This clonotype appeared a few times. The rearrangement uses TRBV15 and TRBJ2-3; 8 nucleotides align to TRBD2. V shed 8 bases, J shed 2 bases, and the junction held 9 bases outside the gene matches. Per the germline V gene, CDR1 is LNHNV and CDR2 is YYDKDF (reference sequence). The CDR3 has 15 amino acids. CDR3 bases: TGTGCCACCCAGTCGGGGGGGGAATACACAGATACGCAGTATTTT. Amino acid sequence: CATQSGGEYTDTQYF.

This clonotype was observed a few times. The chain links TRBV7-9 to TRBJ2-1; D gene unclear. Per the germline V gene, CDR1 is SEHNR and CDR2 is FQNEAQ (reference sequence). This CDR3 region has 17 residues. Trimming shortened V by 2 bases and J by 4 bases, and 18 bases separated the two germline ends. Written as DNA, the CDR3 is TGTGCCAGCAGCTTAAGGGCCAAATGGAGAGTTTACAATGAGCAGTTCTTC. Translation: CASSLRAKWRVYNEQFF.

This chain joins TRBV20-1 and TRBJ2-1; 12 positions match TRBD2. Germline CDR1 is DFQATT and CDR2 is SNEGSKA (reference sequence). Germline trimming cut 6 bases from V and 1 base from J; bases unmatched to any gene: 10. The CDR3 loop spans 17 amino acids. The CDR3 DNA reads TGCAGTGCCCAGAAACTAGCGGGGGGAGCGTCCTACAATGAGCAGTTCTTC. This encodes CSAQKLAGGASYNEQFF.

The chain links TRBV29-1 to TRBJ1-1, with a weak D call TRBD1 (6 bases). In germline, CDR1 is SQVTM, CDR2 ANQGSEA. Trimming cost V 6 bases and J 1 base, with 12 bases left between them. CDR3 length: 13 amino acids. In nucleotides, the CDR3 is TGCAGCGTGGGGGGCGGTCCGAACACTGAAGCTTTCTTT. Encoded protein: CSVGGGPNTEAFF.

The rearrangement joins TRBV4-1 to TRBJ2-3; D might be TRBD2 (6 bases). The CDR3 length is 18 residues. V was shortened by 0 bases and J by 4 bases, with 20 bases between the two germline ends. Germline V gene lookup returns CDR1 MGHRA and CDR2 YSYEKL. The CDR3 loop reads CASSQEMGEASDSDTQYF. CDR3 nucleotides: TGCGCCAGCAGCCAAGAAATGGGGGAAGCTAGCGATTCAGATACGCAGTATTTT.

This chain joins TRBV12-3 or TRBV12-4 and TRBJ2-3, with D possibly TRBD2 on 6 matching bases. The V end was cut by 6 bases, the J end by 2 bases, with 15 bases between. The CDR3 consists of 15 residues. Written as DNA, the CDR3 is TGTGCCAGCAGGCCCTATCGGCGGGACACAGATACGCAGTATTTT. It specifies CASRPYRRDTDTQYF.

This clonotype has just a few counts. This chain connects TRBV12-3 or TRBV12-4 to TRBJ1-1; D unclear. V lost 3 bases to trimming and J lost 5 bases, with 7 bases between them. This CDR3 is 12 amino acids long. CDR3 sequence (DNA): TGTGCCAGCAGTTTTGCGAGGACTGAAGCTTTCTTT. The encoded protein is CASSFARTEAFF.

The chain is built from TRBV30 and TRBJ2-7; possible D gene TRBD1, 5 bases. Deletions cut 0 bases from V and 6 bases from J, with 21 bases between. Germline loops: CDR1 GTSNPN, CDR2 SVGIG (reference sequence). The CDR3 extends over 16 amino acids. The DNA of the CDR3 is TGTGCCTGGAGTGTAGGCCTATGGGGCCAGGGTAGCGAGCAGTACTTC. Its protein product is CAWSVGLWGQGSEQYF.